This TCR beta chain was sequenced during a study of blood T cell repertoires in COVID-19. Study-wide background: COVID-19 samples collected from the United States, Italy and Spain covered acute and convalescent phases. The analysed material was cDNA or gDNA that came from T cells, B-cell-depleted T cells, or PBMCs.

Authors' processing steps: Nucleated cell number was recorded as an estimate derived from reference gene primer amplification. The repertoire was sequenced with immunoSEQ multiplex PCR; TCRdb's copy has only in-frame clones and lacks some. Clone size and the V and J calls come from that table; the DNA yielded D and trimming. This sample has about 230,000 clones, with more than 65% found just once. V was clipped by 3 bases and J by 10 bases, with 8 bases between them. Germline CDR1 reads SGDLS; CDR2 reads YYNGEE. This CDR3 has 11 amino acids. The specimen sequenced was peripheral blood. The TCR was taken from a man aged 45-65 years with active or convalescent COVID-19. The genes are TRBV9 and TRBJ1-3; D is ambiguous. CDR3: CASSDTGTIYF. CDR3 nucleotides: TGTGCCAGCAGCGATACGGGTACCATATATTTT.